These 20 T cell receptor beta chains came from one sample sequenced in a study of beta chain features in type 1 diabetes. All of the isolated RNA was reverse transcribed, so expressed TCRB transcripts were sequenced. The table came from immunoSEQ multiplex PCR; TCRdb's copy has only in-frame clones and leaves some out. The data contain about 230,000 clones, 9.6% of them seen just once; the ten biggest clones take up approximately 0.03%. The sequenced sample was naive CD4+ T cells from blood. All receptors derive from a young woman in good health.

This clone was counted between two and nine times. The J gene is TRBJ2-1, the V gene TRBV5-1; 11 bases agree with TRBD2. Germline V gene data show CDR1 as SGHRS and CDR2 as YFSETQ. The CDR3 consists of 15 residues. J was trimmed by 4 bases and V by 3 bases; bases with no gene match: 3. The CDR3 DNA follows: TGCGCCAGCAGCTCGGGACTAGCGGCGTACAATGAGCAGTTCTTC. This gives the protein CASSSGLAAYNEQFF. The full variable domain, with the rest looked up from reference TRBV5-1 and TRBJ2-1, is KAGVTQTPRYLIKTRGQQVTLSCSPISGHRSVSWYQQTPGQGLQFLFEYFSETQRNKGNFPGRFSGRQFSNSRSEMNVSTLELGDSALYLCASSSGLAAYNEQFFGPGTRLTVL.

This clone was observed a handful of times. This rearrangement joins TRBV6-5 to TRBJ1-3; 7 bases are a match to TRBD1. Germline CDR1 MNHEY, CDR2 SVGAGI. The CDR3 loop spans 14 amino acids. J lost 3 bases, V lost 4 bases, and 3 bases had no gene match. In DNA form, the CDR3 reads TGTGCCAGCAGTTCAGGGGGTAATGGAAACACCATATATTTT. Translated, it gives CASSSGGNGNTIYF.

CDR3 residues: CASSAMTSEVEQYF. Here the CDR3 DNA reads TGTGCCAGCAGCGCCATGACTAGCGAGGTCGAGCAGTACTTC. V and J are TRBV7-2 and TRBJ2-7, with TRBD2 identical over 8 bases. Germline V gives CDR1 SGHTA, CDR2 FQGNSA. The CDR3 has 14 residues. Trimming took 5 bases from V and 6 from J; bases not matched to a gene: 9.

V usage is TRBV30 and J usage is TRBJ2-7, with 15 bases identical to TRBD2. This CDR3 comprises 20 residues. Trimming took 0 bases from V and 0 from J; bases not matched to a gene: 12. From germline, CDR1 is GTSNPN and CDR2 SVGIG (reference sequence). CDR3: CAWSVRGLAGGRTSSYEQYF. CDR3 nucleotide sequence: TGTGCCTGGAGTGTACGAGGACTAGCGGGGGGGCGAACGAGCTCCTACGAGCAGTACTTC.

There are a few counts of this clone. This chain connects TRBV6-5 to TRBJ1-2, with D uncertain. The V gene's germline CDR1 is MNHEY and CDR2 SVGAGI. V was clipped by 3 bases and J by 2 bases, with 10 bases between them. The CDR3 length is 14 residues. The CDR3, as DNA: TGTGCCAGCAGTTATGAGGGCGGGAACTATGGCTACACCTTC. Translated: CASSYEGGNYGYTF.

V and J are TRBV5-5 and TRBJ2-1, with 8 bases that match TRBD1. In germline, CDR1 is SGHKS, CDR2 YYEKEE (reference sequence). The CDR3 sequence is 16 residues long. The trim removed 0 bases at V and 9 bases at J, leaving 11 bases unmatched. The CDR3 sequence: CASSLGPGQVFGEQFF. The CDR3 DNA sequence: TGTGCCAGCAGCTTGGGTCCGGGACAGGTGTTCGGTGAGCAGTTCTTC.

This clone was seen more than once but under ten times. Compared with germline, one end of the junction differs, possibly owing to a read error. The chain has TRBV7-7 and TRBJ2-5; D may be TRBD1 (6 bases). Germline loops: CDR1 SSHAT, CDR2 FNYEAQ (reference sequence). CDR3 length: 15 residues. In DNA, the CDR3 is TGTGCTAGCAGCTTGGGGGCTAGGGGACAAGAGACCCAGTACTTC. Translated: CASSLGARGQETQYF.

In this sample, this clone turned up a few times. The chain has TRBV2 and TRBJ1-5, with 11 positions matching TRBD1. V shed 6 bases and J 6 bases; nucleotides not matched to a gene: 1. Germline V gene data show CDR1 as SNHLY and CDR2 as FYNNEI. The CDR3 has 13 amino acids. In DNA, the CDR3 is TGTGCCAGCAGGGGACAGGGGGTTCAGCCCCAGCATTTT. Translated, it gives CASRGQGVQPQHF.

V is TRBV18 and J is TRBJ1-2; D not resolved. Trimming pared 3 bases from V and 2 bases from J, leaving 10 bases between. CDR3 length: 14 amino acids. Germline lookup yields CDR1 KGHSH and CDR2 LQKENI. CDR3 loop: CASSPSGGNYGYTF. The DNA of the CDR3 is TGTGCCAGCTCACCCTCCGGAGGGAACTATGGCTACACCTTC. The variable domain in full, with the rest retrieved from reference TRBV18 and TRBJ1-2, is NAGVMQNPRHLVRRRGQEARLRCSPMKGHSHVYWYRQLPEEGLKFMVYLQKENIIDESGMPKERFSAEFPKEGPSILRIQQVVRGDSAAYFCASSPSGGNYGYTFGSGTRLTVV.

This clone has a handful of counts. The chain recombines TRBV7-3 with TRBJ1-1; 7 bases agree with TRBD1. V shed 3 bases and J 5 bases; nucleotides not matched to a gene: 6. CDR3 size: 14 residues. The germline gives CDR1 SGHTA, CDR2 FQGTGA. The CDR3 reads CASSLTGRVTEAFF. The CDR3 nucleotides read TGTGCCAGCAGCTTGACAGGGAGAGTAACTGAAGCTTTCTTT. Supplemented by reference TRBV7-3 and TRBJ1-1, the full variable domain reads GAGVSQTPSNKVTEKGKYVELRCDPISGHTALYWYRQSLGQGPEFLIYFQGTGAADDSGLPNDRFFAVRPEGSVSTLKIQRTERGDSAVYLCASSLTGRVTEAFFGQGTRLTVV.

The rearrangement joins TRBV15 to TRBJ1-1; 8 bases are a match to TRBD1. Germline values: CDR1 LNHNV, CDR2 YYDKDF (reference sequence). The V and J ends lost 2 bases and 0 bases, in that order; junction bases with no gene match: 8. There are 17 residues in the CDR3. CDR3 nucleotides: TGTGCCACCAGCAGAAAGAGACAGGGGCCGATGAACACTGAAGCTTTCTTT. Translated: CATSRKRQGPMNTEAFF. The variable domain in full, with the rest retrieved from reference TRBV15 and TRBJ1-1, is DAMVIQNPRYQVTQFGKPVTLSCSQTLNHNVMYWYQQKSSQAPKLLFHYYDKDFNNEADTPDNFQSRRPNTSFCFLDIRSPGLGDTAMYLCATSRKRQGPMNTEAFFGQGTRLTVV.

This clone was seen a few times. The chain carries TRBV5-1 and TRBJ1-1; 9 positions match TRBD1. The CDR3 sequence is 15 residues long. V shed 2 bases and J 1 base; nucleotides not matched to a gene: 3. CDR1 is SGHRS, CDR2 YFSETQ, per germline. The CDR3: CASSLQGASNTEAFF. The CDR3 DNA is TGCGCCAGCAGCTTACAGGGGGCCTCGAACACTGAAGCTTTCTTT.

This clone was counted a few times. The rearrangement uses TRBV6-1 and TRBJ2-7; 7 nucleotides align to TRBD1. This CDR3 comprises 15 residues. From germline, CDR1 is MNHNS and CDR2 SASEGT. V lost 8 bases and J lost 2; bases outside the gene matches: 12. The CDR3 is CASRQTGAHAYEQYF. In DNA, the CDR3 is TGTGCCAGCCGGCAAACAGGGGCACATGCCTACGAGCAGTACTTC.

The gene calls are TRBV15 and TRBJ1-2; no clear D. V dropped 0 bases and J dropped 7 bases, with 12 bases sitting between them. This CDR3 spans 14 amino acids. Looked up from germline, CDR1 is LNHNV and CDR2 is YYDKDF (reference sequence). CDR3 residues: CATSRDLSGFGYTF. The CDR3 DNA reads TGTGCCACCAGCAGAGATCTGTCGGGGTTTGGCTACACCTTC.

In DNA form, the CDR3 reads TGCGCCAGCAGCCAAGCAGGTGGGACAGGAGACTATGGCTACACCTTC. Its protein product is CASSQAGGTGDYGYTF. J is TRBJ1-2 and V is TRBV4-1; 8 bases agree with TRBD1. Germline V gene sequence: CDR1 MGHRA, CDR2 YSYEKL. J gave up 3 bases and V 1 base, and 7 bases lay outside the gene matches. The CDR3 has 16 amino acids.

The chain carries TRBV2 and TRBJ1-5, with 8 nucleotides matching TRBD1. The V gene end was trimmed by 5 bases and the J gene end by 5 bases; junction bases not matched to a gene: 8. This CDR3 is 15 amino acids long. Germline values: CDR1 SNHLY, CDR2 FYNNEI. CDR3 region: CASSRDRPTDQPQHF. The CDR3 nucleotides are TGTGCCAGCAGTAGGGACAGGCCAACGGATCAGCCCCAGCATTTT.

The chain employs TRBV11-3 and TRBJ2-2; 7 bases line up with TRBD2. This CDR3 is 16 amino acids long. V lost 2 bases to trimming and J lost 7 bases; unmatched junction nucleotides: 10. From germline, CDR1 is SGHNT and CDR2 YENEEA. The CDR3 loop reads CASSLFSRGSNGELFF. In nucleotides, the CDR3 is TGTGCCAGCAGCTTATTCTCGCGGGGGAGCAACGGGGAGCTGTTTTTT.

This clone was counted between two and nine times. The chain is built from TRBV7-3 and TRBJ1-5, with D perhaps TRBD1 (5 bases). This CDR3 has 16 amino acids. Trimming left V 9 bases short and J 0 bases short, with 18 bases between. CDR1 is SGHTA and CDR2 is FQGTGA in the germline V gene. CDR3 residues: CARRLSPTDSNQPQHF. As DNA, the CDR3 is TGTGCCAGGCGCCTCTCACCGACAGATAGCAATCAGCCCCAGCATTTT.

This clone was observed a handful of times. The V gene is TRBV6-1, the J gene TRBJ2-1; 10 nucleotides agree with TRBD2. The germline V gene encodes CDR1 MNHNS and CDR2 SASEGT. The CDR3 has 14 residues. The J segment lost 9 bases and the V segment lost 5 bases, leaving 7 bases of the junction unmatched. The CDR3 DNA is TGTGCCAGCAGTCCGGGACTAGCGTTGGTTGAGCAGTTCTTC. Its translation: CASSPGLALVEQFF.

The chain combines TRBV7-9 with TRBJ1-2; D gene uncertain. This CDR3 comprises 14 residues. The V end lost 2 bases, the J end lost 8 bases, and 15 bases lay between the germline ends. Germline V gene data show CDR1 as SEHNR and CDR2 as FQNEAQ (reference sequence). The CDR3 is CASSLQRLSGGYTF. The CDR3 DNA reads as TGTGCCAGCAGCTTACAACGGCTCTCGGGGGGCTACACCTTC.